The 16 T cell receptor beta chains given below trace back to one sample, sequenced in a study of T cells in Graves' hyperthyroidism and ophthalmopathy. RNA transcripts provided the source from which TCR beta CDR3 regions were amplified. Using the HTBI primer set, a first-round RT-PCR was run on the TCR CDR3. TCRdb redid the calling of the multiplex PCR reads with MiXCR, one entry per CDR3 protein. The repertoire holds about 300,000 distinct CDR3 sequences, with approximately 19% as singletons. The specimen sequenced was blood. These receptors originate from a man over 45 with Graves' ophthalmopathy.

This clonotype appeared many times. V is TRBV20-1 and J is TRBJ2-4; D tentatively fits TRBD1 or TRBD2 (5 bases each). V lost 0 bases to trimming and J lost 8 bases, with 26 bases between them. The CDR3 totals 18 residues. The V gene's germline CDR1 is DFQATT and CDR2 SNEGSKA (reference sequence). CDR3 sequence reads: CSARDLVLAGYLGDIQYF. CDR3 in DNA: TGCAGTGCTAGAGATTTAGTGTTGGCAGGGTATTTGGGGGACATTCAGTACTTC.

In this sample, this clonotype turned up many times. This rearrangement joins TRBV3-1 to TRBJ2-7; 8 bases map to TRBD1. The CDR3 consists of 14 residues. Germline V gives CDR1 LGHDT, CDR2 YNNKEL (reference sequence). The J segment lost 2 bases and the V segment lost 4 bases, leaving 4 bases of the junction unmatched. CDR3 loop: CASSPGQGPYEQYF. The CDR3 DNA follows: TGTGCCAGCAGCCCTGGACAGGGCCCCTACGAGCAGTACTTC.

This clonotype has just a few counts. The CDR3 spells CSARPPGTGSNQPQHF. The CDR3 DNA follows: TGCAGTGCTAGACCCCCCGGGACAGGCAGCAATCAGCCCCAGCATTTT. The chain carries TRBV20-1 and TRBJ1-5, with TRBD1 matching over 8 bases. CDR3 size: 16 residues. The trim removed 2 bases at V and 1 base at J, leaving 7 bases unmatched. Germline V lookup: CDR1 DFQATT, CDR2 SNEGSKA (reference sequence).

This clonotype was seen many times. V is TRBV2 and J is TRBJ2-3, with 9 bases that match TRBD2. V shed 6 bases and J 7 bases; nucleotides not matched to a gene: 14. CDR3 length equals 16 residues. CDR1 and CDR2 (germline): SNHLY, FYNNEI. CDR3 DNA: TGTGCCAGCAGCCGAGAAGGTAGCGGGAGCGGAAATACGCAGTATTTT. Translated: CASSREGSGSGNTQYF.

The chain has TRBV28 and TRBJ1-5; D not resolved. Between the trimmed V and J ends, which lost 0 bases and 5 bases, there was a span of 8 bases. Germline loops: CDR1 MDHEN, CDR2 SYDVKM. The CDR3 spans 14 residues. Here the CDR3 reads CASSLWGGHQPQHF. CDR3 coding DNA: TGTGCCAGCAGTTTATGGGGAGGGCATCAGCCCCAGCATTTT.

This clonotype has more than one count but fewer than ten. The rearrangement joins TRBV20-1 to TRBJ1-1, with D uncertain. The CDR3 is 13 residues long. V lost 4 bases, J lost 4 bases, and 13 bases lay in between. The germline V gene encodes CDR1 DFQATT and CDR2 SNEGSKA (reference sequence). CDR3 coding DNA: TGCAGTGCTACAAGCCCCGGGAGCACTGAAGCTTTCTTT. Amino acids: CSATSPGSTEAFF.

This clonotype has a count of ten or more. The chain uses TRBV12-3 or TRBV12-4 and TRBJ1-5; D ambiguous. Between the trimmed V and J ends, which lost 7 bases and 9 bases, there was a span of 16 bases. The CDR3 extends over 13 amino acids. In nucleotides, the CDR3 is TGTGCCAGCACGTTGAACATGGCCCGGCCCCAGCATTTT. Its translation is CASTLNMARPQHF.

In DNA, the CDR3 is TGTGCCAGCAGCCACGAGGGCGGGGCCCAGCATTTT. This encodes CASSHEGGAQHF. The chain couples TRBV3-1 to TRBJ1-5, with D uncertain. V dropped 3 bases and J dropped 11 bases, with 11 bases sitting between them. This CDR3 region has 12 residues. CDR1 LGHDT and CDR2 YNNKEL come from the germline V gene (reference sequence).

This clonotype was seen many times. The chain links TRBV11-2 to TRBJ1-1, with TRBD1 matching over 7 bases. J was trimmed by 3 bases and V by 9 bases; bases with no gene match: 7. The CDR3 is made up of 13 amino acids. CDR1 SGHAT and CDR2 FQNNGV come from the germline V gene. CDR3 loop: CASNFRGDTEAFF. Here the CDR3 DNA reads TGTGCCAGTAACTTCAGGGGGGACACTGAAGCTTTCTTT.

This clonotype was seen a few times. CDR3 protein: CASRASGENGELFF. The CDR3 nucleotides read TGTGCCAGCAGAGCTAGCGGAGAGAACGGGGAGCTGTTTTTT. V gene TRBV12-3 or TRBV12-4 combines with J gene TRBJ2-2, with 7 bases matching TRBD2. Trimming cost V 6 bases and J 7 bases; bases outside gene matches: 8. This CDR3 region has 14 residues.

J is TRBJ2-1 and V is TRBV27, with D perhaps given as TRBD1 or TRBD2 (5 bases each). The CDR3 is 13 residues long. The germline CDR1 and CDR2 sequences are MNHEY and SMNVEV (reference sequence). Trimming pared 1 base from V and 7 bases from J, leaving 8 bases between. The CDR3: CASSLFWGNEQFF. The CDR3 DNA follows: TGTGCCAGCAGTTTATTTTGGGGGAATGAGCAGTTCTTC.

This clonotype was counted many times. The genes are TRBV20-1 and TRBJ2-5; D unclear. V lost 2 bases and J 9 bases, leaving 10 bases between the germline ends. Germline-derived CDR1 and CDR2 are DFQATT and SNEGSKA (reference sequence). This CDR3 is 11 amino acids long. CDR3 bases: TGCAGTGCTAGATCTCGTCTGTCCCAGTACTTC. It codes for CSARSRLSQYF.

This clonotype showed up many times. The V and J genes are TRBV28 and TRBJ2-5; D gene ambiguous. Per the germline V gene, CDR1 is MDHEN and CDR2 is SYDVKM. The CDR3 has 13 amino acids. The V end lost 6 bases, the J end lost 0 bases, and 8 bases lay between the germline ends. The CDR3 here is CASSPEYQETQYF. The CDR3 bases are TGTGCCAGCAGCCCCGAGTACCAAGAGACCCAGTACTTC.

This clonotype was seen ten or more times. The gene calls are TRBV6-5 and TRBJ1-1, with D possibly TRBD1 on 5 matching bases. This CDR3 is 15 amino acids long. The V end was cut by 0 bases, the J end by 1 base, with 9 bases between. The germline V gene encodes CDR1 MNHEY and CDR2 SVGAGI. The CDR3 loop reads CASSYSGRKNTEAFF. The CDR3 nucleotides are TGTGCCAGCAGTTACTCGGGACGGAAGAACACTGAAGCTTTCTTT.

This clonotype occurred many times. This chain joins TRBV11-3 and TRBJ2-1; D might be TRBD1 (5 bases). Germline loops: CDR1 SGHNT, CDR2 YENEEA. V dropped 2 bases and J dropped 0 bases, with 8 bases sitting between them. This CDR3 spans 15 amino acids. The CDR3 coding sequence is TGTGCCAGCAGCTTACAGGGAAACTCCTACAATGAGCAGTTCTTC. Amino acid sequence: CASSLQGNSYNEQFF.

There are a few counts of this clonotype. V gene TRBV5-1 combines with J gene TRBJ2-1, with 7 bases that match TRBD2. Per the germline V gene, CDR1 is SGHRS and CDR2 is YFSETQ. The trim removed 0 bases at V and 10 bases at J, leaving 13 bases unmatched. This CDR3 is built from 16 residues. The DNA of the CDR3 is TGCGCCAGCAGCTTGGAGGGCGGGAGTTCTACCCGAGAGCAGTTCTTC. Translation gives CASSLEGGSSTREQFF.